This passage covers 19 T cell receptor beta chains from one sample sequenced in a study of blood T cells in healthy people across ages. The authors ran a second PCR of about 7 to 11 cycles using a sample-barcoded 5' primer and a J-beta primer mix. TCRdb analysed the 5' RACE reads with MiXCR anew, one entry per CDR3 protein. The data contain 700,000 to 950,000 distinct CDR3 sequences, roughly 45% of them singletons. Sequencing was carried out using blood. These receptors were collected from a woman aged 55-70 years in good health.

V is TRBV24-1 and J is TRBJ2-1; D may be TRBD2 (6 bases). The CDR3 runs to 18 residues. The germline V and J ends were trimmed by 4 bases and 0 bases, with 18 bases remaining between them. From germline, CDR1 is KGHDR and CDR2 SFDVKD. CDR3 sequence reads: CATSEYIRLGGSYNEQFF. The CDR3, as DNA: TGTGCCACCAGTGAATACATCCGACTAGGAGGCTCCTACAATGAGCAGTTCTTC.

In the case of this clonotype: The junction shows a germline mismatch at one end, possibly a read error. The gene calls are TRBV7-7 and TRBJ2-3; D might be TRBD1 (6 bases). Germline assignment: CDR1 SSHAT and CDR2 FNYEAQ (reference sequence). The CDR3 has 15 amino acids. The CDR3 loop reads CASSQGQLRTDTQYF. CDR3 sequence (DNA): TGTGCTAGCAGCCAAGGACAGTTAAGGACAGATACGCAGTATTTT.

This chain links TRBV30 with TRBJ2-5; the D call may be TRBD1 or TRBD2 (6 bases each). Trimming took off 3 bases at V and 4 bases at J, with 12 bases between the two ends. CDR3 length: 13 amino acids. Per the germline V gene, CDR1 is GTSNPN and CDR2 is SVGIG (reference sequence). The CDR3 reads CAWSRGLGETQYF. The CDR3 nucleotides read TGTGCCTGGAGCCGGGGGCTTGGAGAGACCCAGTACTTC. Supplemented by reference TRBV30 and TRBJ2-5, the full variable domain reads SQTIHQWPATLVQPVGSPLSLECTVEGTSNPNLYWYRQAAGRGLQLLFYSVGIGQISSEVPQNLSASRPQDRQFILSSKKLLLSDSGFYLCAWSRGLGETQYFGPGTRLLVL.

CDR3 nucleotides: TGTGCCAGCATGACGACGACTAATTCACCCCTCCACTTT. This encodes CASMTTTNSPLHF. The chain uses TRBV25-1 and TRBJ1-6; D ambiguous. Germline CDR1 MGHDK, CDR2 SYGVNS. V lost 7 bases, J lost 6 bases, and 10 bases lay in between. This CDR3 comprises 13 residues. The complete variable domain, with remaining parts taken from reference TRBV25-1 and TRBJ1-6, reads EADIYQTPRYLVIGTGKKITLECSQTMGHDKMYWYQQDPGMELHLIHYSYGVNSTEKGDLSSESTVSRIRTEHFPLTLESARPSHTSQYLCASMTTTNSPLHFGNGTRLTVT.

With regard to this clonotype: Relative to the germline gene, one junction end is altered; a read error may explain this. The CDR3 nucleotides are TGTGGCAGCAGTGAAGAGGCGGGGGCTAGCACAGATACGCAGTATTTT. Translated, it gives CGSSEEAGASTDTQYF. The chain couples TRBV6-1 to TRBJ2-3, with D perhaps matching TRBD2 (7 bases). The CDR3 totals 16 residues. The V gene's germline CDR1 is MNHNS and CDR2 SASEGT.

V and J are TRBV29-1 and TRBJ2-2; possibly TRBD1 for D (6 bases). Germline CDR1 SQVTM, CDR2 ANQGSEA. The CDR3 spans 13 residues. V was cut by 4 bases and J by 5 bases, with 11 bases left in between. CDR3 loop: CSVAGARTGELFF. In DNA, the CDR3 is TGCAGCGTTGCAGGGGCGCGGACCGGGGAGCTGTTTTTT.

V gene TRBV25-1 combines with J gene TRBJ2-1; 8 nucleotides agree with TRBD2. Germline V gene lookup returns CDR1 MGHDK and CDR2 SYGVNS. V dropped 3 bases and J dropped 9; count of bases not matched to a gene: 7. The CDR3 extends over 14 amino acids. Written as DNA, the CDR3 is TGTGCCAGCAGTGACTCCGGGAGGGCTAGTGAGCAGTTCTTC. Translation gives CASSDSGRASEQFF.

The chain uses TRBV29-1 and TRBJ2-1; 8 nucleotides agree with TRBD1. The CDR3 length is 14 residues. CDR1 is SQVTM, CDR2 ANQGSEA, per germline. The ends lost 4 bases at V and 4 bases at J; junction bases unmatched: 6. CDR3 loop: CSVAVQGAYNEQFF. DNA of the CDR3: TGCAGCGTTGCAGTTCAGGGGGCGTACAATGAGCAGTTCTTC.

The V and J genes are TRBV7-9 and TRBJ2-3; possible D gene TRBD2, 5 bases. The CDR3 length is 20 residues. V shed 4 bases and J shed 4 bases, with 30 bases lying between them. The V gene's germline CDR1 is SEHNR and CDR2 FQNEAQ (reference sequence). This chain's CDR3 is CASSSQTGWAGDVTADTQYF. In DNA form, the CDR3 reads TGTGCCAGCAGCTCACAGACCGGTTGGGCCGGGGATGTAACAGCAGATACGCAGTATTTT.

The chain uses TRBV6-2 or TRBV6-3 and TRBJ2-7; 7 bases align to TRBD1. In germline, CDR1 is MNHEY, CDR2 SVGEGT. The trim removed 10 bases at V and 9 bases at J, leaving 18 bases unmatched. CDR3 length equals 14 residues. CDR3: CATERTGEGVRQYF. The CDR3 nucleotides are TGTGCCACCGAACGGACAGGAGAAGGAGTTAGGCAGTACTTC.

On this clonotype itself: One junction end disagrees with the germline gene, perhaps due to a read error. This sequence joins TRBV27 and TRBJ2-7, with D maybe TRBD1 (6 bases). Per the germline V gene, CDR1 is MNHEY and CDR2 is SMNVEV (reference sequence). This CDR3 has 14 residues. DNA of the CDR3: TGCGCCAGCAGTTACAGGGAGAAGGGCTGCGAGCAGTACTTC. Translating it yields CASSYREKGCEQYF.

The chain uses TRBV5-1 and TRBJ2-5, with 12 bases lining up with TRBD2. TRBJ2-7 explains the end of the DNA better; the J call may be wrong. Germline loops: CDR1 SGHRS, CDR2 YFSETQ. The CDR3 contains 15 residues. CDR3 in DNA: TGCGCCAGCAGCCCCGGACTAGCGGGGATCGACGAGCAGTACTTC. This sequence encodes CASSPGLAGIDEQYF.

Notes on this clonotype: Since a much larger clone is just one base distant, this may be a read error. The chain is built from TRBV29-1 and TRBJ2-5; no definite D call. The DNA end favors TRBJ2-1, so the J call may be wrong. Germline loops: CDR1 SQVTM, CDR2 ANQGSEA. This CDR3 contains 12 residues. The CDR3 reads CSVERRQETQFF. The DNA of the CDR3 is TGCAGCGTTGAGCGGCGGCAAGAGACCCAGTTCTTC.

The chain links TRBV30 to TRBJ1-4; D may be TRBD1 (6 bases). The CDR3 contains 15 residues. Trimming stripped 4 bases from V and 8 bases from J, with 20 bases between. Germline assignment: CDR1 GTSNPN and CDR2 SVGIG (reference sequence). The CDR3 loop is CAWTKNAGGREKLFF. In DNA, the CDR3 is TGTGCCTGGACGAAAAATGCTGGGGGGCGCGAAAAACTGTTTTTT.

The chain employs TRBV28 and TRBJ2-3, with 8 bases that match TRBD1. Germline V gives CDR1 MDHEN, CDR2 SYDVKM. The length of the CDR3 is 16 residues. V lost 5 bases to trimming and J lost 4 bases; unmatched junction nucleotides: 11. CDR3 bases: TGTGCCAGCAGTACCGAAGGACAGGGCGGGCCAGATACGCAGTATTTT. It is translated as CASSTEGQGGPDTQYF.

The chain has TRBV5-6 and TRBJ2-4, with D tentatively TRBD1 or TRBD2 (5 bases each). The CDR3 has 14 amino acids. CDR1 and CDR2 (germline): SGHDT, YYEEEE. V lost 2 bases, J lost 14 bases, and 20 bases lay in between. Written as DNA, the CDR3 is TGTGCCAGCAGCTTTGGTACGGGACGAACGCGAAAGTACTTC. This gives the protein CASSFGTGRTRKYF.

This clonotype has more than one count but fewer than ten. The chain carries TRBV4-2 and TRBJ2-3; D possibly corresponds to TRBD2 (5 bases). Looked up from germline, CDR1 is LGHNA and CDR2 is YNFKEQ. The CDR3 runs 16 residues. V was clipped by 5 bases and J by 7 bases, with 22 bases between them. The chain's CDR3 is CASSLQGRSTTHTQYF. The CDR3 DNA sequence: TGTGCCAGCAGCTTACAAGGCCGATCGACTACACATACGCAGTATTTT.

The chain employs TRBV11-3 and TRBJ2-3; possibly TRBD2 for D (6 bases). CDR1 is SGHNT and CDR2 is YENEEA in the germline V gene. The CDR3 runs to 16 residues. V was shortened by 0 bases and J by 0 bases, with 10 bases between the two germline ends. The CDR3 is CASSLDWEASTDTQYF. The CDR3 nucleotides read TGTGCCAGCAGCTTAGATTGGGAGGCTAGCACAGATACGCAGTATTTT.

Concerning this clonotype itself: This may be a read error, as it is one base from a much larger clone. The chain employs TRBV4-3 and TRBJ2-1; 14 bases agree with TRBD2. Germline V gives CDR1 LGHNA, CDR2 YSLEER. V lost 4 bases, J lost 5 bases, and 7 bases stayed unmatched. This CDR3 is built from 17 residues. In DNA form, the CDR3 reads TGCGCCAGCAGCCCTATGGGGACTAGCGGGAGAAACAATGAGCAGTTCTTC. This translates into CASSPMGTSGRNNEQFF.